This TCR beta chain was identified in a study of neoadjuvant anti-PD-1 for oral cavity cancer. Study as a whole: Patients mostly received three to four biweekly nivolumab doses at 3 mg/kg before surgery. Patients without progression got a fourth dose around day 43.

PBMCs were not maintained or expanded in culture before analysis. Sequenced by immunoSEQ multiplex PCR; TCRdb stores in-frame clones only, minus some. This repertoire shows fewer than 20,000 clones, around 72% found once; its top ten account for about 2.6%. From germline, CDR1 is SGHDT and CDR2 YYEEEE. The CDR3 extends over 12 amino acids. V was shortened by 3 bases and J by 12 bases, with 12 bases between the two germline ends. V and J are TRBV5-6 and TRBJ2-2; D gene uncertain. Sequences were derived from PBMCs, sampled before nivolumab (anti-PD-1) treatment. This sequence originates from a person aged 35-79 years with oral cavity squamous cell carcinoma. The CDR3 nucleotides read TGTGCCAGCAGCTGGTCCGAGGCCCAGCTGTTTTTT. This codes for CASSWSEAQLFF.